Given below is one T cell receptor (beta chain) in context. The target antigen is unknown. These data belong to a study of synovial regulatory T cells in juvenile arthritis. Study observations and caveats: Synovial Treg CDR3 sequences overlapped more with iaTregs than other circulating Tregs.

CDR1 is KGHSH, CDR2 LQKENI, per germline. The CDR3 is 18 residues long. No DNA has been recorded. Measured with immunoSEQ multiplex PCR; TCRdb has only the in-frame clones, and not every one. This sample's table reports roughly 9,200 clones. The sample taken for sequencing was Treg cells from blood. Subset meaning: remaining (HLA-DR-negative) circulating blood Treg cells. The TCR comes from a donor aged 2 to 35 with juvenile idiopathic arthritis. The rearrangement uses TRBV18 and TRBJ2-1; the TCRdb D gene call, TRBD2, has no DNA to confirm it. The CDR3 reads CASSGEREGRTSYNEQFF.